Each of the 32 T cell receptor beta chains below was sequenced from the same sample in a study of cytomegalovirus exposure and HLA in healthy donors. Amplification used 60 Vbeta primers and 13 Jbeta primers. Libraries were prepared by immunoSEQ multiplex PCR; TCRdb keeps only in-frame clonotypes and omits some of them. The sample lists about 130,000 clones, approximately 80% occurring once. Material for sequencing was PBMCs. All receptors come from a woman aged 40-49 years in good health and CMV-seronegative.

The chain carries TRBV18 and TRBJ1-1; tentative D call: TRBD1 (6 bases). Germline CDR1 reads KGHSH; CDR2 reads LQKENI. Deletions cut 2 bases from V and 8 bases from J, with 6 bases between. CDR3 size: 11 residues. CDR3 bases: TGTGCCAGCTCACCAGGGGGCGAAGCTTTCTTT. It encodes CASSPGGEAFF. The full variable domain, with the rest looked up from reference TRBV18 and TRBJ1-1, is NAGVMQNPRHLVRRRGQEARLRCSPMKGHSHVYWYRQLPEEGLKFMVYLQKENIIDESGMPKERFSAEFPKEGPSILRIQQVVRGDSAAYFCASSPGGEAFFGQGTRLTVV.

The chain links TRBV28 to TRBJ2-3, with 10 bases aligning to TRBD1. Germline V lookup: CDR1 MDHEN, CDR2 SYDVKM. The CDR3 length is 14 residues. With V trimmed by 8 bases and J by 5 bases, 7 bases remained unmatched. DNA of the CDR3: TGTGCCAGCCTACCGGGACAGGGGAAAGATACGCAGTATTTT. Translating it yields CASLPGQGKDTQYF.

The rearrangement links TRBV1 to TRBJ1-5; the table's D call of TRBD1 was not tested on the DNA. TRBV1 is labeled a pseudogene. This CDR3 is built from 19 residues. This CDR3 reads CTSSQDQSGDRGGNQPQHF. DNA for the CDR3: TGCACCAGCAGCCAAGATCAAAGTGGAGACAGGGGGGGCAATCAGCCCCAGCATTTT.

A few counts support this clone. V gene TRBV5-4 combines with J gene TRBJ2-5, with D possibly being TRBD2 (5 bases). Trimming removed 7 bases at V and 3 bases at J, with 10 bases between. This CDR3 spans 12 amino acids. Germline lookup yields CDR1 SGHNT and CDR2 YYREEE (reference sequence). CDR3 sequence: CASGLSKETQYF. CDR3 nucleotides: TGTGCCAGCGGACTCTCCAAAGAGACCCAGTACTTC.

The chain couples TRBV6-5 to TRBJ2-7, with D perhaps TRBD2 (5 bases). The CDR3 runs to 12 residues. V lost 2 bases and J 6 bases, leaving 8 bases between the germline ends. CDR1 is MNHEY and CDR2 is SVGAGI in the germline V gene. The CDR3 loop is CASSYGGGEQYF. CDR3 nucleotide sequence: TGTGCCAGCAGTTACGGCGGAGGCGAGCAGTACTTC.

V gene TRBV19 combines with J gene TRBJ2-7; 12 bases are a match to TRBD1. J lost 5 bases, V lost 3 bases, and 5 bases had no gene match. The germline V gene has CDR1 LNHDA and CDR2 SQIVND (reference sequence). The CDR3 is 15 amino acids. The CDR3 protein is CASSMLGQGAHEQYF. CDR3 in DNA: TGTGCCAGTAGTATGCTGGGACAGGGGGCCCACGAGCAGTACTTC.

V usage is TRBV23-1 and J usage is TRBJ1-6; D not resolved. TRBV23-1 is placed among ORFs of uncertain function. CDR3 length: 10 residues. V lost 10 bases and J lost 7, with 5 bases in between. The CDR3 spells CAKENSPLHF. The DNA of the CDR3 is TGCGCCAAGGAGAATTCACCCCTCCACTTT.

The chain uses TRBV27 and TRBJ1-2; TRBD1 matches at 8 bases. Trimming at V came to 8 bases and at J to 4 bases, leaving 3 bases not matched to a gene. This CDR3 contains 12 residues. CDR1 is MNHEY, CDR2 SMNVEV, per germline (reference sequence). The CDR3 sequence is CASWDRIYGYTF. CDR3 in DNA: TGTGCCAGCTGGGACAGGATCTATGGCTACACCTTC.

The rearrangement joins TRBV19 to TRBJ2-7; TRBD1 is a possible D gene (5 bases). V dropped 4 bases and J dropped 5 bases, with 18 bases sitting between them. Germline V gene sequence: CDR1 LNHDA, CDR2 SQIVND (reference sequence). The CDR3 runs 15 residues. The CDR3 protein is CASSTGVQGANEQYF. The CDR3 region has the DNA TGTGCCAGTAGTACAGGAGTCCAGGGCGCGAACGAGCAGTACTTC.

This clone was recorded a few times. The rearrangement uses TRBV9 and TRBJ1-4, with 8 bases lining up with TRBD1. The CDR3 has 14 amino acids. Germline V gives CDR1 SGDLS, CDR2 YYNGEE. The junction had 5 bases not matched to a gene; V was cut back by 0 bases and J by 10 bases. The CDR3 DNA reads TGTGCCAGCAGCGTAGAACCCAGGGGGCGAAAACTGTTTTTT. Protein: CASSVEPRGRKLFF.

The chain has TRBV7-8 and TRBJ1-2, with D possibly being TRBD1 (5 bases). CDR1 is SGHVS and CDR2 is FQNEAQ in the germline V gene. The germline V and J ends were trimmed by 3 bases and 0 bases, with 17 bases remaining between them. The CDR3 has 17 residues. The CDR3 nucleotides are TGTGCCAGCAGCTTGGGGGACGCGGGGCTAGCTAACTATGGCTACACCTTC. Protein product: CASSLGDAGLANYGYTF.

V is TRBV7-9 and J is TRBJ2-5; 14 bases match TRBD2. This CDR3 contains 17 residues. CDR1 is SEHNR and CDR2 is FQNEAQ in the germline V gene (reference sequence). J gave up 5 bases and V 4 bases, and 9 bases lay outside the gene matches. In nucleotides, the CDR3 is TGTGCCAGCAGCTCCTGGGGACTAGCGGGGGTCTATGAGACCCAGTACTTC. It codes for CASSSWGLAGVYETQYF.

This rearrangement joins TRBV29-1 to TRBJ1-1, with D possibly being TRBD1 (6 bases). This CDR3 contains 12 residues. The germline CDR1 and CDR2 sequences are SQVTM and ANQGSEA. The V gene lost 7 bases and the J gene lost 6 bases, with 15 bases spanning the gap. The CDR3 is CSANRAGAEAFF. CDR3 DNA: TGCAGCGCAAACAGGGCTGGCGCTGAAGCTTTCTTT. Full variable domain (remainder filled in from reference TRBV29-1 and TRBJ1-1): SAVISQKPSRDICQRGTSLTIQCQVDSQVTMMFWYRQQPGQSLTLIATANQGSEATYESGFVIDKFPISRPNLTFSTLTVSNMSPEDSSIYLCSANRAGAEAFFGQGTRLTVV.

The chain employs TRBV11-1 and TRBJ2-7, with a weak D call TRBD1 (6 bases). From germline, CDR1 is SGHAT and CDR2 FQDESV (reference sequence). CDR3 length: 13 amino acids. V lost 5 bases and J 2 bases, leaving 10 bases between the germline ends. Here the CDR3 reads CASSAWTAYEQYF. The CDR3 nucleotides read TGTGCCAGCAGCGCGTGGACAGCCTACGAGCAGTACTTC. Filled out from reference TRBV11-1 and TRBJ2-7, the complete variable domain reads EAEVAQSPRYKITEKSQAVAFWCDPISGHATLYWYRQILGQGPELLVQFQDESVVDDSQLPKDRFSAERLKGVDSTLKIQPAELGDSAMYLCASSAWTAYEQYFGPGTRLTVT.

Written as DNA, the CDR3 is TGTGCCAGCAGGGCCTTAGGAGGCTGGAATTTCGGCTACACCTTC. Protein: CASRALGGWNFGYTF. The V call is TRBV2, the J call TRBJ1-2; D ambiguous. Looked up from germline, CDR1 is SNHLY and CDR2 is FYNNEI. V was shortened by 6 bases and J by 8 bases, with 22 bases between the two germline ends. The CDR3 covers 15 residues.

The rearrangement uses TRBV6-1 and TRBJ1-2; no reliable D call. CDR3 size: 13 residues. Germline values: CDR1 MNHNS, CDR2 SASEGT. Trimming took off 4 bases at V and 3 bases at J, with 9 bases between the two ends. DNA for the CDR3: TGTGCCAGCAGTGGAGGGCCCGACTATGGCTACACCTTC. This gives the protein CASSGGPDYGYTF.

The gene calls are TRBV10-3 and TRBJ2-1, with 11 bases identical to TRBD2. J was trimmed by 8 bases and V by 7 bases; bases with no gene match: 4. The germline gives CDR1 ENHRY, CDR2 SYGVKD. This CDR3 has 13 amino acids. DNA of the CDR3: TGTGCCATCACCGGGACTAGCGGAGATGAGCAGTTCTTC. Translated: CAITGTSGDEQFF.

The chain recombines TRBV25-1 with TRBJ1-1; possibly TRBD1 for D (6 bases). CDR3 length: 15 residues. In germline, CDR1 is MGHDK, CDR2 SYGVNS. The V end was cut by 6 bases, the J end by 0 bases, with 14 bases between. This CDR3 reads CASRNRAGMNTEAFF. CDR3 nucleotides: TGTGCCAGCAGAAACAGGGCCGGTATGAACACTGAAGCTTTCTTT.

This clone was picked up a small number of times. The V and J genes are TRBV10-2 and TRBJ2-7; 12 bases are a match to TRBD2. From germline, CDR1 is WSHSY and CDR2 SAAADI. V shed 4 bases and J 5 bases; nucleotides not matched to a gene: 9. This CDR3 is built from 16 residues. The CDR3 DNA reads as TGCGCCAGCAGTGTAACTTCGACTAGCGGGGGCCACGAGCAGTACTTC. It is translated as CASSVTSTSGGHEQYF.

The V and J genes are TRBV7-8 and TRBJ2-7; D remains unclear. This CDR3 contains 14 residues. The germline gives CDR1 SGHVS, CDR2 FQNEAQ. Trimming removed 1 base from V and 3 bases from J, with 10 bases in between. CDR3 coding DNA: TGTGCCAGCAGCTTAGGCAGGTTAAGCTACGAGCAGTACTTC. Its translation is CASSLGRLSYEQYF.

The CDR3 is CASSLSLAGYTGELFF. In DNA, the CDR3 is TGTGCCAGCAGCTTATCGCTAGCGGGGTACACCGGGGAGCTGTTTTTT. J is TRBJ2-2 and V is TRBV7-6, with TRBD2 identical over 9 bases. The CDR3 totals 16 residues. Trimming removed 2 bases from V and 3 bases from J; junction bases left unmatched: 4. CDR1 is SGHVS and CDR2 is FNYEAQ in the germline V gene.

The chain joins TRBV9 to TRBJ2-1, with 10 bases fitting TRBD2. Germline CDR1 SGDLS, CDR2 YYNGEE. The trim removed 6 bases at V and 2 bases at J, leaving 5 bases unmatched. The CDR3 has 15 residues. The CDR3 DNA is TGTGCCAGCACCCGAGCGGGGGGGACCTACAATGAGCAGTTCTTC. It is translated as CASTRAGGTYNEQFF. Together with reference TRBV9 and TRBJ2-1, the CDR3 gives the full variable domain: DSGVTQTPKHLITATGQRVTLRCSPRSGDLSVYWYQQSLDQGLQFLIQYYNGEERAKGNILERFSAQQFPDLHSELNLSSLELGDSALYFCASTRAGGTYNEQFFGPGTRLTVL.

The chain joins TRBV4-1 to TRBJ2-2; maybe TRBD2 (5 bases). The CDR3 runs 16 residues. With 0 bases removed from V and 0 bases from J, the gap between germline ends came to 8 bases. Looked up from germline, CDR1 is MGHRA and CDR2 is YSYEKL. Here the CDR3 reads CASSQEPGANTGELFF. The CDR3 coding sequence is TGCGCCAGCAGCCAAGAACCCGGGGCGAACACCGGGGAGCTGTTTTTT.

For this clone: Relative to the germline gene, one junction end is altered; a read error may explain this. The chain couples TRBV11-3 to TRBJ2-1, with a weak D call TRBD2 (5 bases). The CDR3 is 11 residues long. Per germline, CDR1 SGHNT and CDR2 YENEEA. CDR3 nucleotide sequence: TGTGCCAGCAGCTCAGCGGACGTGCAGCTCTTC. This sequence encodes CASSSADVQLF.

This clone was observed a single time. The chain joins TRBV6-6 to TRBJ2-7; a weak D match, TRBD2 (6 bases). V was cut by 7 bases and J by 3 bases, with 16 bases left in between. The germline V gene has CDR1 MNHNY and CDR2 SVGAGI (reference sequence). The CDR3 consists of 14 residues. This chain's CDR3 is CASTVGGPGYEQYF. The CDR3 coding sequence is TGTGCCAGCACCGTGGGGGGTCCGGGCTACGAGCAGTACTTC.

The V call is TRBV7-3, the J call TRBJ2-1; tentatively, D is TRBD2 (6 bases). Trimming left V 9 bases short and J 1 base short, with 16 bases between. This CDR3 is 15 amino acids long. Germline loops: CDR1 SGHTA, CDR2 FQGTGA. The CDR3 loop reads CASSLTGVSYNEQFF. CDR3 sequence (DNA): TGTGCCAGTAGTCTAACGGGAGTTTCCTACAATGAGCAGTTCTTC.

The chain has TRBV6-1 and TRBJ2-2; D call uncertain. V lost 6 bases and J lost 4, with 3 bases in between. Germline V gives CDR1 MNHNS, CDR2 SASEGT. The CDR3 sequence is 11 residues long. The CDR3: CASSRTGELFF. CDR3 DNA: TGTGCCAGCAGCCGCACCGGGGAGCTGTTTTTT.

The rearrangement uses TRBV7-8 and TRBJ2-7; TRBD1 matches at 7 bases. Per the germline V gene, CDR1 is SGHVS and CDR2 is FQNEAQ. This CDR3 contains 13 residues. The junction had 5 bases not matched to a gene; V was cut back by 5 bases and J by 4 bases. For the CDR3, the DNA is TGTGCCAGCAGCCCCGGGACAGATTACGAGCAGTACTTC. It codes for CASSPGTDYEQYF. Variable domain in full (rest from reference TRBV7-8 and TRBJ2-7): GAGVSQSPRYKVAKRGQDVALRCDPISGHVSLFWYQQALGQGPEFLTYFQNEAQLDKSGLPSDRFFAERPEGSVSTLKIQRTQQEDSAVYLCASSPGTDYEQYFGPGTRLTVT.

The rearrangement uses TRBV28 and TRBJ2-3; no firm D call. Looked up from germline, CDR1 is MDHEN and CDR2 is SYDVKM. This CDR3 comprises 17 residues. Trimming took 1 base from V and 2 from J, leaving 16 bases between them. The CDR3 region has the DNA TGTGCCAGCAGTTTATATTTGGTTGGGCAGAACACAGATACGCAGTATTTT. Translation gives CASSLYLVGQNTDTQYF.

The chain couples TRBV9 to TRBJ2-7, with 11 bases matching TRBD2. The CDR3 contains 15 residues. Germline CDR1 is SGDLS and CDR2 is YYNGEE. With 2 bases clipped from V and 4 bases from J, the junction kept 5 bases outside the gene matches. The CDR3 sequence: CASSVTSGMLYEQYF. CDR3 coding DNA: TGTGCCAGCAGCGTGACTAGCGGGATGTTGTACGAGCAGTACTTC. Combining the CDR3 with reference TRBV9 and TRBJ2-7 gives the whole variable domain DSGVTQTPKHLITATGQRVTLRCSPRSGDLSVYWYQQSLDQGLQFLIQYYNGEERAKGNILERFSAQQFPDLHSELNLSSLELGDSALYFCASSVTSGMLYEQYFGPGTRLTVT.

The genes are TRBV2 and TRBJ2-4, with D possibly TRBD2 on 6 matching bases. The CDR3 runs to 15 residues. V lost 3 bases, J lost 0 bases, and 9 bases lay in between. CDR1 is SNHLY and CDR2 is FYNNEI in the germline V gene. The CDR3 region has the DNA TGTGCCAGCAGTGACTTGGGGGGAGCCAAAAACATTCAGTACTTC. Its translation is CASSDLGGAKNIQYF.

The genes are TRBV5-1 and TRBJ2-5; D is ambiguous. The germline gives CDR1 SGHRS, CDR2 YFSETQ. V gave up 1 base and J gave up 1 base, with 8 bases separating them. This CDR3 is built from 14 residues. The CDR3 DNA reads TGCGCCAGCAGCTTGAGCATTCCCCAAGAGACCCAGTACTTC. Its protein is CASSLSIPQETQYF.